One sample yielded the 31 T cell receptor beta chains listed below, sequenced in a study of T cell repertoires in cytomegalovirus infection. TCRdb re-analysed the reads in MiXCR, keeping a single row per CDR3 protein. In the table there are some 440,000 distinct CDR3 sequences, under 40% of which are singletons. Sequencing used PBMCs. These receptor sequences come from a human donor in good health (CMV status not recorded). Some clones in this sample may be carry-over from other donors' samples.

Concerning this clonotype itself: Sequence at one end of the junction differs from germline and may be a read error. V is TRBV7-6 and J is TRBJ2-5; no clear D. Germline-derived CDR1 and CDR2 are SGHVS and FNYEAQ. The CDR3 is 13 amino acids. In nucleotides, the CDR3 is TGTGCCAGCCGCTTAGGAACGGTCTTAGAGACACACTTC. Its protein is CASRLGTVLETHF.

The gene calls are TRBV27 and TRBJ2-1; perhaps TRBD2 as D (7 bases). The CDR3 contains 14 residues. CDR1 MNHEY and CDR2 SMNVEV come from the germline V gene (reference sequence). V shed 5 bases and J shed 7 bases, with 15 bases lying between them. CDR3 protein: CASSRGGIRNEQFF. CDR3 bases: TGTGCCAGCAGTAGGGGGGGCATTCGGAATGAGCAGTTCTTC.

The chain is built from TRBV4-2 and TRBJ1-5; D call uncertain. The CDR3 covers 13 residues. The ends were cut back, 1 base at V and 5 bases at J, with 6 bases in the middle. The germline CDR1 and CDR2 sequences are LGHNA and YNFKEQ. The CDR3 loop is CASSQGRDQPQHF. In nucleotides, the CDR3 is TGTGCCAGCAGCCAAGGAAGGGATCAGCCCCAGCATTTT.

This clonotype was seen a few times. This chain connects TRBV4-1 to TRBJ2-7, with 7 bases aligning to TRBD1. Trimming at V came to 6 bases and at J to 5 bases, leaving 13 bases not matched to a gene. The V gene's germline CDR1 is MGHRA and CDR2 YSYEKL. The CDR3 is made up of 15 amino acids. The CDR3 region has the DNA TGCGCCAGCAGGCAAAGTTTCCGACAGGGTAACGAGCAGTACTTC. It is translated as CASRQSFRQGNEQYF.

This clonotype has just a few counts. The chain joins TRBV5-4 to TRBJ2-5; no clear D. CDR1 SGHNT and CDR2 YYREEE come from the germline V gene (reference sequence). This CDR3 is 15 amino acids long. V shed 0 bases and J shed 1 base, with 10 bases lying between them. The CDR3 region has the DNA TGTGCCAGCAGCTTGGGCTCAGCTTCCCAAGAGACCCAGTACTTC. Translation: CASSLGSASQETQYF.

The gene calls are TRBV29-1 and TRBJ1-1; D possibly corresponds to TRBD1 (5 bases). V lost 6 bases, J lost 1 base, and 18 bases lay in between. Germline CDR1 and CDR2: SQVTM and ANQGSEA. The CDR3 sequence is 15 residues long. Here the CDR3 DNA reads TGCAGCGTCCGGTTTTCGGGACGGAAGAACACTGAAGCTTTCTTT. Translating it yields CSVRFSGRKNTEAFF.

This clonotype has a count of ten or more. CDR3 region: CASSFLAGETNEQFF. The CDR3 DNA reads as TGTGCCAGCAGCTTTCTTGCGGGGGAGACCAATGAGCAGTTCTTC. The rearrangement joins TRBV7-6 to TRBJ2-1, with 7 bases that match TRBD2. The junction had 8 bases not matched to a gene; V was cut back by 3 bases and J by 6 bases. The CDR3 has 15 amino acids. Germline assignment: CDR1 SGHVS and CDR2 FNYEAQ.

The rearrangement uses TRBV6-6 and TRBJ2-3; 8 positions match TRBD2. V lost 4 bases and J lost 0; bases outside the gene matches: 6. This CDR3 region has 16 residues. Per germline, CDR1 MNHNY and CDR2 SVGAGI (reference sequence). As DNA, the CDR3 is TGTGCCAGCAGTTCTGGGCGGGGGGTTAGCACAGATACGCAGTATTTT. It specifies CASSSGRGVSTDTQYF.

Turning to this clonotype: The conserved phenylalanine or tryptophan is not found at the CDR3 terminus, so this likely reflects a read error. The chain links TRBV4-1 to TRBJ2-7; TRBD1 agrees at 7 bases. With 4 bases clipped from V and 2 bases from J, the junction kept 2 bases outside the gene matches. CDR1 and CDR2 (germline): MGHRA, YSYEKL. This CDR3 spans 13 amino acids. DNA of the CDR3: TGCGCCAGCAGCCGGGGACAGACCTACGAGCAGTACTTA. Residues: CASSRGQTYEQYL.

As concerns this clonotype: One end of the junction fails to match germline, which may point to a read error. V usage is TRBV6-5 and J usage is TRBJ1-4, with TRBD1 matching over 11 bases. The germline V gene has CDR1 MNHEY and CDR2 SVGAGI. The CDR3 spans 19 residues. In nucleotides, the CDR3 is TGTGCCGGCAGTTACCGTTTAGGACAGGGGGCTTTCGCTAATGAAAAACTGTTTTTT. It yields the protein CAGSYRLGQGAFANEKLFF.

The CDR3 DNA reads TGTGCCAGTAGTGACTCGGGCAGTACGTCCTATGGCTACACCTTC. Translation gives CASSDSGSTSYGYTF. The rearrangement links TRBV19 to TRBJ1-2, with D hard to call. The length of the CDR3 is 15 residues. Trimming stripped 5 bases from V and 4 bases from J, with 17 bases between. Germline V gene sequence: CDR1 LNHDA, CDR2 SQIVND (reference sequence).

The chain joins TRBV29-1 to TRBJ1-1; 7 nucleotides match TRBD1. The length of the CDR3 is 13 residues. V shed 4 bases, J shed 0 bases, and the junction held 2 bases outside the gene matches. CDR1 and CDR2 (germline): SQVTM, ANQGSEA. The CDR3 coding sequence is TGCAGCGTTGGGACAGGAATGAACACTGAAGCTTTCTTT. Translating it yields CSVGTGMNTEAFF.

Concerning this clonotype itself: Likely a read error: the CDR3 ends without its conserved phenylalanine or tryptophan. The V gene is TRBV5-3, the J gene TRBJ2-7; 8 bases match TRBD1. TRBV5-3 is sorted into the ORF group, with uncertain function. The CDR3 covers 12 residues. The V gene end was trimmed by 8 bases and the J gene end by 7 bases; junction bases not matched to a gene: 8. The CDR3 DNA follows: TGTGCCAGCAGCGTGGGACAGGTAGAGCAGTACTGC. Translating it yields CASSVGQVEQYC.

In this sample, this clonotype turned up many times. The chain has TRBV7-9 and TRBJ1-1; D perhaps matches TRBD1 (6 bases). This CDR3 spans 13 amino acids. V dropped 2 bases and J dropped 5 bases, with 9 bases sitting between them. The V gene's germline CDR1 is SEHNR and CDR2 FQNEAQ (reference sequence). Written as DNA, the CDR3 is TGTGCCAGCAGCTTAACAGGGACGACTGAAGCTTTCTTT. Translated: CASSLTGTTEAFF.

The chain is built from TRBV7-9 and TRBJ1-5, with D possibly TRBD1 on 5 matching bases. There are 15 residues in the CDR3. The germline gives CDR1 SEHNR, CDR2 FQNEAQ (reference sequence). The germline V and J ends were trimmed by 5 bases and 5 bases, with 16 bases remaining between them. The CDR3 DNA is TGTGCCAGCAGCAGCTACAAGGGGACCGATCAGCCCCAGCATTTT. Translated, it gives CASSSYKGTDQPQHF.

There are many counts of this clonotype. The rearrangement links TRBV7-6 to TRBJ2-2, with TRBD1 matching 7 bases. Germline V gives CDR1 SGHVS, CDR2 FNYEAQ. The V gene end was trimmed by 0 bases and the J gene end by 5 bases; junction bases not matched to a gene: 6. There are 16 residues in the CDR3. CDR3 sequence: CASSLASTGRTGELFF. The CDR3 bases are TGTGCCAGCAGCTTAGCCTCGACAGGGCGGACCGGGGAGCTGTTTTTT.

This clonotype was counted between two and nine times. This chain links TRBV12-3 or TRBV12-4 with TRBJ2-2; unclear D gene. Trimming shortened V by 7 bases and J by 6 bases, and 12 bases separated the two germline ends. There are 13 residues in the CDR3. In DNA form, the CDR3 reads TGTGCCAGCACGACTGCCATGGCCGGGGAGCTGTTTTTT. Residues: CASTTAMAGELFF.

This clonotype was detected only a few times. The chain has TRBV7-2 and TRBJ2-7; possibly TRBD1 for D (6 bases). CDR1 and CDR2 from the germline V gene are SGHTA and FQGNSA. CDR3 length equals 14 residues. V gave up 3 bases and J gave up 5 bases, with 14 bases separating them. This CDR3 reads CASSFGLTGHEQYF. CDR3 coding DNA: TGTGCCAGCAGCTTCGGGTTAACAGGGCACGAGCAGTACTTC.

This clonotype was seen more than once but under ten times. V and J are TRBV7-2 and TRBJ1-3; the D is unclear. Per germline, CDR1 SGHTA and CDR2 FQGNSA. With 0 bases removed from V and 0 bases from J, the gap between germline ends came to 12 bases. This CDR3 contains 17 residues. In DNA form, the CDR3 reads TGTGCCAGCAGCTTAGCGATTTCGGGCCTCTCTGGAAACACCATATATTTT. It specifies CASSLAISGLSGNTIYF.

This clonotype has ten or more counts. This rearrangement joins TRBV7-3 to TRBJ2-6; D is unclear. This CDR3 contains 20 residues. Germline values: CDR1 SGHTA, CDR2 FQGTGA. The V end was cut by 5 bases, the J end by 0 bases, with 23 bases between. CDR3 region: CASSHTDRAAHSSGANVLTF. CDR3 coding DNA: TGTGCCAGCAGCCACACGGACCGGGCGGCTCATAGCTCTGGGGCCAACGTCCTGACTTTC.

V and J are TRBV19 and TRBJ2-3; no clear D gene. CDR1 and CDR2 from the germline V gene are LNHDA and SQIVND (reference sequence). The CDR3 has 12 residues. The V end was cut by 5 bases, the J end by 1 base, with 4 bases between. Here the CDR3 reads CASSGRTDTQYF. As DNA, the CDR3 is TGTGCCAGTAGTGGACGCACAGATACGCAGTATTTT.

This clonotype has more than one count but fewer than ten. The chain is built from TRBV6-1 and TRBJ1-4; 8 bases line up with TRBD1. V lost 4 bases to trimming and J lost 7 bases; unmatched junction nucleotides: 5. The CDR3 has 14 residues. Germline V CDR1 and CDR2: MNHNS, SASEGT. The CDR3 bases are TGTGCCAGCAGTGCGACAGGGGAGGGTGAAAAACTGTTTTTT. It encodes CASSATGEGEKLFF.

This clonotype was found many times. This chain uses TRBV7-2 with TRBJ2-7; 9 positions match TRBD1. The ends lost 1 base at V and 4 bases at J; junction bases unmatched: 14. There are 18 residues in the CDR3. Germline CDR1 is SGHTA and CDR2 is FQGNSA. CDR3 coding DNA: TGTGCCAGCAGCTTAGTGGGGAACCCCGGGACAGGGAAGTACGAGCAGTACTTC. Amino acids: CASSLVGNPGTGKYEQYF. Full variable domain (outside the CDR3, taken from reference TRBV7-2 and TRBJ2-7): GAGVSQSPSNKVTEKGKDVELRCDPISGHTALYWYRQSLGQGLEFLIYFQGNSAPDKSGLPSDRFSAERTGGSVSTLTIQRTQQEDSAVYLCASSLVGNPGTGKYEQYFGPGTRLTVT.

This clonotype was recorded a few times. The chain joins TRBV27 to TRBJ1-5; 12 nucleotides align to TRBD1. The V gene end was trimmed by 7 bases and the J gene end by 5 bases; junction bases not matched to a gene: 6. CDR3 size: 15 residues. From germline, CDR1 is MNHEY and CDR2 SMNVEV (reference sequence). This CDR3 is CASNAGTGGYQPQHF. In nucleotides, the CDR3 is TGTGCCAGCAATGCCGGGACAGGGGGCTATCAGCCCCAGCATTTT.

The V and J genes are TRBV27 and TRBJ1-6; 9 nucleotides match TRBD1. V lost 6 bases to trimming and J lost 11 bases; unmatched junction nucleotides: 8. This CDR3 spans 14 amino acids. Germline V gene data show CDR1 as MNHEY and CDR2 as SMNVEV (reference sequence). CDR3 sequence (DNA): TGTGCCAGCAGGGAAACAGGGGGCGTAACACCCCTCCACTTT. It translates to CASRETGGVTPLHF.

There are a few counts of this clonotype. The V and J genes are TRBV19 and TRBJ2-7; D ambiguous. The CDR3 has 13 amino acids. V was pared by 3 bases and J by 3 bases, with 9 bases between. Germline V CDR1 and CDR2: LNHDA, SQIVND (reference sequence). CDR3 in amino acids: CASSINMNYEQYF. CDR3 DNA sequence: TGTGCCAGTAGTATCAATATGAACTACGAGCAGTACTTC.

This clonotype turned up a few times. V is TRBV7-9 and J is TRBJ2-3, with 7 bases aligning to TRBD1. Germline loops: CDR1 SEHNR, CDR2 FQNEAQ (reference sequence). With V trimmed by 6 bases and J by 0 bases, 9 bases remained unmatched. This CDR3 comprises 16 residues. The CDR3 sequence is CASSQTGTASTDTQYF. CDR3 nucleotides: TGTGCCAGCAGTCAAACCGGGACAGCTAGCACAGATACGCAGTATTTT.

In the case of this clonotype: A read error may produce the germline difference seen at one junction end. This chain uses TRBV7-3 with TRBJ2-2, with 7 bases fitting TRBD2. CDR1 is SGHTA, CDR2 FQGTGA, per germline. The CDR3 sequence is 12 residues long. In DNA, the CDR3 is TGTGCCAGCAGCCCGGGAGGCGGGGAGCTGTTTTGG. Protein product: CASSPGGGELFW.

This clonotype has just a few counts. This chain links TRBV29-1 with TRBJ2-1, with 9 bases matching TRBD2. The J segment lost 4 bases and the V segment lost 7 bases, leaving 5 bases of the junction unmatched. The germline CDR1 and CDR2 sequences are SQVTM and ANQGSEA. The CDR3 runs to 13 residues. The DNA of the CDR3 is TGCAGCGCAAGCGGGGGGCCTTACAATGAGCAGTTCTTC. It specifies CSASGGPYNEQFF.

The sample holds a few counts of this clonotype. This chain links TRBV5-1 with TRBJ2-2; 7 bases agree with TRBD1. Germline V gives CDR1 SGHRS, CDR2 YFSETQ. This CDR3 has 13 amino acids. The trim removed 3 bases at V and 7 bases at J, leaving 3 bases unmatched. The CDR3 spells CASSSGGIGELFF. The CDR3 nucleotides are TGCGCCAGCAGCTCAGGGGGAATCGGGGAGCTGTTTTTT.

A remark on this clonotype: A read error may be the cause here, since a much bigger clone is one base away. V gene TRBV7-2 combines with J gene TRBJ2-7; 9 bases fit TRBD1. CDR1 is SGHTA and CDR2 is FQGNSA in the germline V gene. The CDR3 is 15 residues long. The ends lost 4 bases at V and 3 bases at J; junction bases unmatched: 7. This CDR3 reads CASSSSTGGGYEQYF. The CDR3 region has the DNA TGTGCCAGCAGCTCATCGACAGGGGGTGGCTACGAGCAGTACTTC.